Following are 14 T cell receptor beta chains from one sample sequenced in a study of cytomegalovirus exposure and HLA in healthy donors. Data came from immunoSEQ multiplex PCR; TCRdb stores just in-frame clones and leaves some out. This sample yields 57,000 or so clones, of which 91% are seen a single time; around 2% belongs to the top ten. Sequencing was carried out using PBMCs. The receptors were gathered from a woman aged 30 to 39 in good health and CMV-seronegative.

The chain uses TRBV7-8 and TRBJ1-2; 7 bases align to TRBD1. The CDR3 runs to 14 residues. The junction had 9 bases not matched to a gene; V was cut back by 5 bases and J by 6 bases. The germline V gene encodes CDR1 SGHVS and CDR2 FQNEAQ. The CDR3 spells CASSQTEQGNGYTF. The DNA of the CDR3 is TGTGCCAGCAGCCAAACCGAACAGGGGAATGGCTACACCTTC. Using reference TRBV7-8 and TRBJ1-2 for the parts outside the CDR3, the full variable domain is GAGVSQSPRYKVAKRGQDVALRCDPISGHVSLFWYQQALGQGPEFLTYFQNEAQLDKSGLPSDRFFAERPEGSVSTLKIQRTQQEDSAVYLCASSQTEQGNGYTFGSGTRLTVV.

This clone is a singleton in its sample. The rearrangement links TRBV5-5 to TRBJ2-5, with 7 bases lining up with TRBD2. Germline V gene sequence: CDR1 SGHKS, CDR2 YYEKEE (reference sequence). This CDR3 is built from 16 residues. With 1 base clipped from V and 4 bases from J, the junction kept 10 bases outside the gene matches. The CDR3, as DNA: TGTGCCAGCAGCTTGAGTCGAGCGGGGCGGGGAGAGACCCAGTACTTC. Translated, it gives CASSLSRAGRGETQYF.

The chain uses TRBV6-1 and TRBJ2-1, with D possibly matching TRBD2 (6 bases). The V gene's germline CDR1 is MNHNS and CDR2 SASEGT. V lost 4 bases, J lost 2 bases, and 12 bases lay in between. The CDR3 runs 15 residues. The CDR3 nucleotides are TGTGCCAGCAGTGGAGGACGGGAGACCTACAATGAGCAGTTCTTC. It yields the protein CASSGGRETYNEQFF.

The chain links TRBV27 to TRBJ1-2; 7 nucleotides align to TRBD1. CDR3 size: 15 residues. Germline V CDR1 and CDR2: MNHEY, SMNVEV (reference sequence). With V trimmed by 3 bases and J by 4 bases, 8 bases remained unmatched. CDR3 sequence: CASSFTTGSRYGYTF. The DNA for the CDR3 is TGTGCCAGCAGTTTCACGACAGGGAGCCGCTATGGCTACACCTTC.

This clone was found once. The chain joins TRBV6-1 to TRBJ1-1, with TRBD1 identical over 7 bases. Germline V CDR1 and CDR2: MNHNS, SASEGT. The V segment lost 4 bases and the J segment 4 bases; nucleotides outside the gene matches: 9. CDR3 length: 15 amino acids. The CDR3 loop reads CASSGGQSWGTEAFF. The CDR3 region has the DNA TGTGCCAGCAGTGGGGGACAGTCTTGGGGCACTGAAGCTTTCTTT.

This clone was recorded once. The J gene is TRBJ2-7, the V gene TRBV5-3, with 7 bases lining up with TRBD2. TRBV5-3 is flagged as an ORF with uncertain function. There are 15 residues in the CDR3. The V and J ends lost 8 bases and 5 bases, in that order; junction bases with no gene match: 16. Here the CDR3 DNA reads TGTGCCAGTCCCGAAGTTGGCGGGAGAAACAACGAGCAGTACTTC. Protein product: CASPEVGGRNNEQYF.

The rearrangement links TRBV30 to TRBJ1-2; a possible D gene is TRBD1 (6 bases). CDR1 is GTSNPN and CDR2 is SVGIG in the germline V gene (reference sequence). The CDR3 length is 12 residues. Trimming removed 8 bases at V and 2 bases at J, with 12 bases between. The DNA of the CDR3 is TGTGCCGTACGGACAGAAAACTATGGCTACACCTTC. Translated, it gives CAVRTENYGYTF.

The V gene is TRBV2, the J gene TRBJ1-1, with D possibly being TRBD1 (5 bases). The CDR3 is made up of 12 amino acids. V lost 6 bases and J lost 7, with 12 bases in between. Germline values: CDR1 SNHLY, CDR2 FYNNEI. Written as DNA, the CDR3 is TGTGCCAGCAGATCCGGGGGGGATGAAGCTTTCTTT. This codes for CASRSGGDEAFF.

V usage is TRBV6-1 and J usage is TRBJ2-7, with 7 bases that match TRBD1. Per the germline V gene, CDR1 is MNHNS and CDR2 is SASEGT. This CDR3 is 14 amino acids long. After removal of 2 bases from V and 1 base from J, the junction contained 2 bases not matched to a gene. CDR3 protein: CASSEYRGSYEQYF. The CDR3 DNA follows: TGTGCCAGCAGTGAATACAGGGGATCCTACGAGCAGTACTTC.

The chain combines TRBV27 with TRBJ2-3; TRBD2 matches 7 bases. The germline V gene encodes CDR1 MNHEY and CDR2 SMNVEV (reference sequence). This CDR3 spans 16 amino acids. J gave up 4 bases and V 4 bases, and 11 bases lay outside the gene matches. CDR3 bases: TGTGCCAGCAGTTCAGCCGGGACTAAGAACTCAGATACGCAGTATTTT. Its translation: CASSSAGTKNSDTQYF.

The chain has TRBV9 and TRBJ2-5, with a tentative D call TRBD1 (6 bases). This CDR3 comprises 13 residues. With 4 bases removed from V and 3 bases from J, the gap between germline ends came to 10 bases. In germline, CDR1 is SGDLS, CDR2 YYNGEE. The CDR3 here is CASSPDSKETQYF. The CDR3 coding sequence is TGTGCCAGCAGCCCGGACAGTAAAGAGACCCAGTACTTC.

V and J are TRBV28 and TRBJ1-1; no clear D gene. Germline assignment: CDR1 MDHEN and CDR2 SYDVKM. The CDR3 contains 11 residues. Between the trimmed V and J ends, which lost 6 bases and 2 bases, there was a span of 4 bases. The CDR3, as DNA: TGTGCCAGCAGCCCTAACACTGAAGCTTTCTTT. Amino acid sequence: CASSPNTEAFF.

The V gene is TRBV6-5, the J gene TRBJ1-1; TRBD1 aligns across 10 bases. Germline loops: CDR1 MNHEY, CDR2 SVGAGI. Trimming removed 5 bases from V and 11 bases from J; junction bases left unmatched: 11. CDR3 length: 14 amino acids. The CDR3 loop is CASSNPTGGDKAFF. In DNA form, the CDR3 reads TGTGCCAGCAGTAACCCGACAGGGGGCGACAAGGCTTTCTTT.

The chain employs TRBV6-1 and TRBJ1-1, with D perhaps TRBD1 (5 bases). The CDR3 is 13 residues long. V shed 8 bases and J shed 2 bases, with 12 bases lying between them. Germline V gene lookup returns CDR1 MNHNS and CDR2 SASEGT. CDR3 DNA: TGTGCCAGCGGTACTGACAGTAACACTGAAGCTTTCTTT. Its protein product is CASGTDSNTEAFF.